One TCR beta chain is described in this entry. Its antigen is as yet unknown. This sample is part of a study of T cell responses to AZD1222 COVID-19 vaccine. Germline assignment: CDR1 SQVTM and CDR2 ANQGSEA. CDR3 size: 13 residues. The V and J ends lost 7 bases and 0 bases, in that order; junction bases with no gene match: 4. Study-wide findings and caveats: Clonal diversity was possibly underestimated, and white British individuals and females predominated among donors. Reportedly, close to half of spike-specific TCRs are directed against unmutated variant regions. Among those given AZD1222, only 5 to 7 were seropositive at baseline. Repertoires were obtained only post-peak T cell response.

Some clones are missing from TCRdb's copy, which holds only in-frame ones; the method was immunoSEQ multiplex PCR. This sample carries roughly 110,000 clones, about 89% of them seen once, and the ten largest clones take roughly 6.2%. The receptor comes from an adult who received the AZD1222 COVID-19 vaccine. This chain connects TRBV29-1 to TRBJ1-2; 8 nucleotides agree with TRBD1. The sample consisted of peripheral blood, taken 28 days after the second AZD1222 dose. The CDR3 DNA is TGCAGCGCTACAGGGGGTCCTAACTATGGCTACACCTTC. It is translated as CSATGGPNYGYTF. Based on the CDR3 plus reference TRBV29-1 and TRBJ1-2, the full variable domain is SAVISQKPSRDICQRGTSLTIQCQVDSQVTMMFWYRQQPGQSLTLIATANQGSEATYESGFVIDKFPISRPNLTFSTLTVSNMSPEDSSIYLCSATGGPNYGYTFGSGTRLTVV.